This passage covers 20 T cell receptor beta chains from one sample sequenced in a study of identical twins. MiXCR, applied by TCRdb to the 5' RACE reads, yields one record per CDR3 protein. Among about 1.7 million distinct CDR3 sequences listed, 25% to 35% were seen once. Sequencing was done on a sample of cord blood. These receptors were obtained from a newborn girl in good health.

The gene calls are TRBV20-1 and TRBJ2-1; TRBD2 matches 14 bases. The CDR3 sequence is 16 residues long. Germline V gives CDR1 DFQATT, CDR2 SNEGSKA (reference sequence). The ends lost 5 bases at V and 8 bases at J; junction bases unmatched: 11. CDR3 in amino acids: CSAGRTSGRTWDEQFF. The CDR3 DNA is TGCAGTGCTGGGCGGACTAGCGGGAGGACTTGGGATGAGCAGTTCTTC.

This clonotype turned up a few times. The rearrangement uses TRBV25-1 and TRBJ1-4; D is perhaps TRBD1 (6 bases). The CDR3 consists of 19 residues. Looked up from germline, CDR1 is MGHDK and CDR2 is SYGVNS. V lost 1 base and J lost 2, with 20 bases in between. The CDR3 DNA reads as TGTGCCAGCAGTGAATGGGGGGGCACTTTATCCCAGACTAATGAAAAACTGTTTTTT. This encodes CASSEWGGTLSQTNEKLFF.

The genes are TRBV29-1 and TRBJ1-3; 8 positions match TRBD1. This CDR3 is built from 15 residues. V lost 7 bases to trimming and J lost 0 bases; unmatched junction nucleotides: 8. Germline V gene sequence: CDR1 SQVTM, CDR2 ANQGSEA. The CDR3 coding sequence is TGCAGCGCCGGGGACAGGTGGGGCTCTGGAAACACCATATATTTT. This codes for CSAGDRWGSGNTIYF. Variable domain in full (rest from reference TRBV29-1 and TRBJ1-3): SAVISQKPSRDICQRGTSLTIQCQVDSQVTMMFWYRQQPGQSLTLIATANQGSEATYESGFVIDKFPISRPNLTFSTLTVSNMSPEDSSIYLCSAGDRWGSGNTIYFGEGSWLTVV.

The V and J genes are TRBV6-6 and TRBJ2-7; the match to TRBD1 covers 7 bases. Germline values: CDR1 MNHNY, CDR2 SVGAGI (reference sequence). CDR3 size: 14 residues. V was pared by 6 bases and J by 1 base, with 6 bases of the junction left unmatched. The CDR3 region is CASRTGPRSYEQYF. CDR3 in DNA: TGTGCCAGCAGGACAGGGCCCCGTTCCTACGAGCAGTACTTC.

The chain employs TRBV28 and TRBJ1-5, with no clear D. Germline V gene data show CDR1 as MDHEN and CDR2 as SYDVKM. Trimming stripped 3 bases from V and 0 bases from J, with 12 bases between. The CDR3 spans 16 residues. The chain's CDR3 is CASSFPRVGSNQPQHF. The CDR3 DNA reads as TGTGCCAGCAGTTTTCCTAGGGTGGGTAGCAATCAGCCCCAGCATTTT.

This clonotype was detected ten times or more. V is TRBV25-1 and J is TRBJ2-3; no clear D gene. Between the trimmed V and J ends, which lost 7 bases and 2 bases, there was a span of 10 bases. The germline V gene encodes CDR1 MGHDK and CDR2 SYGVNS. The CDR3 is 13 residues long. Here the CDR3 DNA reads TGTGCCAGCACCTCACCCGTCACAGATACGCAGTATTTT. Protein: CASTSPVTDTQYF. Together with reference TRBV25-1 and TRBJ2-3, the CDR3 gives the full variable domain: EADIYQTPRYLVIGTGKKITLECSQTMGHDKMYWYQQDPGMELHLIHYSYGVNSTEKGDLSSESTVSRIRTEHFPLTLESARPSHTSQYLCASTSPVTDTQYFGPGTRLTVL.

The CDR3 DNA is TGTGCCAGCAGTTTCGCAGCCGGGACTAGCGGCCATGAGCAGTTCTTC. It codes for CASSFAAGTSGHEQFF. The V call is TRBV27, the J call TRBJ2-1; 11 bases line up with TRBD2. Germline trimming cut 3 bases from V and 8 bases from J; bases unmatched to any gene: 9. This CDR3 region has 16 residues. The germline gives CDR1 MNHEY, CDR2 SMNVEV (reference sequence).

This clonotype was picked up a small number of times. This rearrangement joins TRBV20-1 to TRBJ2-7, with a possible D match to TRBD2 (7 bases). Trimming removed 5 bases from V and 5 bases from J, with 16 bases in between. Germline CDR1 DFQATT, CDR2 SNEGSKA (reference sequence). This CDR3 is 13 amino acids long. Written as DNA, the CDR3 is TGCAGTGCTCCATTAGGGGGGGCCAACGAGCAGTACTTC. Its translation: CSAPLGGANEQYF.

The chain recombines TRBV7-9 with TRBJ1-1, with a weak D call TRBD1 (5 bases). V was trimmed by 1 base and J by 2 bases, leaving 14 bases between them. The CDR3 totals 16 residues. The germline gives CDR1 SEHNR, CDR2 FQNEAQ (reference sequence). The CDR3 DNA sequence: TGTGCCAGCAGCTTAGGGGGGTGGGGGAAAAACACTGAAGCTTTCTTT. Translation gives CASSLGGWGKNTEAFF. The variable domain in full, with the rest retrieved from reference TRBV7-9 and TRBJ1-1, is DTGVSQNPRHKITKRGQNVTFRCDPISEHNRLYWYRQTLGQGPEFLTYFQNEAQLEKSRLLSDRFSAERPKGSFSTLEIQRTEQGDSAMYLCASSLGGWGKNTEAFFGQGTRLTVV.

This clonotype was detected only a few times. V gene TRBV6-5 combines with J gene TRBJ1-5, with a tentative D call TRBD1 (5 bases). Germline V gene data show CDR1 as MNHEY and CDR2 as SVGAGI. CDR3 size: 15 residues. V lost 4 bases and J lost 4, with 14 bases in between. The CDR3, as DNA: TGTGCCAGCAGTTCCGCGGTAGGGGTGAATCAGCCCCAGCATTTT. It codes for CASSSAVGVNQPQHF.

This clonotype has a handful of counts. The V call is TRBV4-1, the J call TRBJ1-1; D perhaps matches TRBD1 (5 bases). Trimming left V 4 bases short and J 2 bases short, with 11 bases between. In germline, CDR1 is MGHRA, CDR2 YSYEKL. The CDR3 is 14 amino acids. The CDR3 region is CASSPPGRNTEAFF. CDR3 nucleotides: TGCGCCAGCAGCCCACCAGGGCGAAACACTGAAGCTTTCTTT.

V is TRBV2 and J is TRBJ2-5, with TRBD1 matching 8 bases. CDR3 length: 14 residues. J lost 11 bases, V lost 4 bases, and 12 bases had no gene match. Germline loops: CDR1 SNHLY, CDR2 FYNNEI. DNA for the CDR3: TGTGCCAGCAGTGGGACAGGGACCTACAATGAGCAGTACTTC. Translating gives CASSGTGTYNEQYF.

This sequence joins TRBV2 and TRBJ2-1; maybe TRBD1 (5 bases). Germline V gene sequence: CDR1 SNHLY, CDR2 FYNNEI. The CDR3 totals 15 residues. Trimming left V 4 bases short and J 4 bases short, with 14 bases between. Here the CDR3 DNA reads TGTGCCAGCAGTGGAAGGACAAGGGGTTACAATGAGCAGTTCTTC. This gives the protein CASSGRTRGYNEQFF.

V gene TRBV20-1 combines with J gene TRBJ2-1; a possible D gene is TRBD2 (5 bases). This CDR3 spans 14 amino acids. From germline, CDR1 is DFQATT and CDR2 SNEGSKA (reference sequence). V gave up 8 bases and J gave up 3 bases, with 17 bases separating them. CDR3 sequence (DNA): TGCAGTTCGGGATCCCCATCCCTCTACAATGAGCAGTTCTTC. Its translation: CSSGSPSLYNEQFF.

This clonotype was detected only a few times. The chain carries TRBV6-1 and TRBJ2-7; a weak D match, TRBD2 (5 bases). V was clipped by 4 bases and J by 4 bases, with 11 bases between them. The CDR3 has 13 residues. Germline values: CDR1 MNHNS, CDR2 SASEGT. CDR3 protein: CASSGGLIYEQYF. The CDR3 nucleotides are TGTGCCAGCAGTGGCGGGCTCATATACGAGCAGTACTTC.

In this sample, this clonotype turned up a few times. The chain combines TRBV24-1 with TRBJ2-3; TRBD2 aligns across 8 bases. Trimming cost V 6 bases and J 4 bases; bases outside gene matches: 5. Germline V gene sequence: CDR1 KGHDR, CDR2 SFDVKD. The CDR3 length is 14 residues. The chain's CDR3 is CATSNTGGPDTQYF. DNA of the CDR3: TGTGCCACCAGTAATACGGGGGGGCCAGATACGCAGTATTTT.

The chain is built from TRBV7-6 and TRBJ2-2; the D gene is possibly TRBD2 (6 bases). Trimming pared 9 bases from V and 5 bases from J, leaving 16 bases between. CDR1 is SGHVS, CDR2 FNYEAQ, per germline. The length of the CDR3 is 14 residues. The DNA of the CDR3 is TGTGCCAGTGGGGGTATGGAGGGAACCGGGGAGCTGTTTTTT. This sequence encodes CASGGMEGTGELFF. The full variable domain, its missing parts supplied by reference TRBV7-6 and TRBJ2-2, is GAGVSQSPRYKVTKRGQDVALRCDPISGHVSLYWYRQALGQGPEFLTYFNYEAQQDKSGLPNDRFSAERPEGSISTLTIQRTEQRDSAMYRCASGGMEGTGELFFGEGSRLTVL.

This clonotype was counted many times. The gene calls are TRBV7-2 and TRBJ2-3, with 8 positions matching TRBD2. The CDR3 length is 14 residues. J lost 3 bases, V lost 6 bases, and 5 bases had no gene match. Germline V lookup: CDR1 SGHTA, CDR2 FQGNSA. Written as DNA, the CDR3 is TGTGCCAGCAGTTTCGGCGGGAGGACAGATACGCAGTATTTT. This encodes CASSFGGRTDTQYF.

This clonotype turned up a few times. The chain combines TRBV20-1 with TRBJ1-6; TRBD1 aligns across 7 bases. Germline V gene sequence: CDR1 DFQATT, CDR2 SNEGSKA (reference sequence). The trim removed 1 base at V and 3 bases at J, leaving 3 bases unmatched. The CDR3 consists of 15 residues. CDR3 nucleotides: TGCAGTGCTAGAGGTAGACAGGGCTATAATTCACCCCTCCACTTT. Translating gives CSARGRQGYNSPLHF.

As for this clonotype: One end of the junction fails to match germline, which may point to a read error. The chain uses TRBV6-1 and TRBJ2-1; 10 bases fit TRBD2. The germline CDR1 and CDR2 sequences are MNHNS and SASEGT. This CDR3 spans 15 amino acids. CDR3: CPSSGRASGSDEQFF. The CDR3 DNA follows: TGTCCCAGCAGTGGCCGGGCTAGCGGGAGTGATGAGCAGTTCTTC.